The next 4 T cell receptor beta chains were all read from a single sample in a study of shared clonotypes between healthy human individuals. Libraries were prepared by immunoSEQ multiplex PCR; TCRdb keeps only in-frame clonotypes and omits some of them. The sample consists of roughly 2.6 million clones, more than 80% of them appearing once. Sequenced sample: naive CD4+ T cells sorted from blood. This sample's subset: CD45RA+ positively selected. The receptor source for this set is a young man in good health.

The CDR3, as DNA: TGTGCCAGCAGTTTAGAACTACCGGCAGGAAATCTGGAGTCTAATGAAAAACTGTTTTTT. Amino acid sequence: CASSLELPAGNLESNEKLFF. The rearrangement joins TRBV28 to TRBJ1-4; D is unclear. The CDR3 has 20 amino acids. V was pared by 2 bases and J by 3 bases, with 25 bases between. Germline V lookup: CDR1 MDHEN, CDR2 SYDVKM.

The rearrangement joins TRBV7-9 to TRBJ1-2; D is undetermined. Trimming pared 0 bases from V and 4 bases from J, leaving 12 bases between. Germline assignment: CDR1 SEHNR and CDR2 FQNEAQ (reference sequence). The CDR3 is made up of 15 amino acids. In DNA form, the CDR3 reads TGTGCCAGCAGCTTAGCCGGCAGAACCGTCTATGGCTACACCTTC. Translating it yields CASSLAGRTVYGYTF. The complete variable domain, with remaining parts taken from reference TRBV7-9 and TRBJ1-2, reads DTGVSQNPRHKITKRGQNVTFRCDPISEHNRLYWYRQTLGQGPEFLTYFQNEAQLEKSRLLSDRFSAERPKGSFSTLEIQRTEQGDSAMYLCASSLAGRTVYGYTFGSGTRLTVV.

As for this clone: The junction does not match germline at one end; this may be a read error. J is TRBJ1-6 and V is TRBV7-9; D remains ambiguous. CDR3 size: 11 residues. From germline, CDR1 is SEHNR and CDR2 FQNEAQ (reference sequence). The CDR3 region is CASSLERILFF. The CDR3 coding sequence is TGTGCCAGCAGCTTGGAGCGGATCTTGTTCTTT.

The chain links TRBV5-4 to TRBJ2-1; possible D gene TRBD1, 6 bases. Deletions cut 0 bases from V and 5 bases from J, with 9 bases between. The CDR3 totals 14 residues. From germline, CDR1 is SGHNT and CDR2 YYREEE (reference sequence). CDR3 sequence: CASSLEAGDNEQFF. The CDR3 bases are TGTGCCAGCAGCTTGGAGGCAGGGGACAATGAGCAGTTCTTC.